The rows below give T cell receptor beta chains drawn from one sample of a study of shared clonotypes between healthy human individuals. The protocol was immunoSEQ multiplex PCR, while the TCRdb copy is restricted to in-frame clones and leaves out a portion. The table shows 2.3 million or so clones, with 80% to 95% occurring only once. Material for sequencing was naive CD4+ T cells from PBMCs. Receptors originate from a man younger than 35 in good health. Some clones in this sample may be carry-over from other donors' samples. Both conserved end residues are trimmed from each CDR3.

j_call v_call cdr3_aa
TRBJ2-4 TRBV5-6 ASSFAGPKNIQY
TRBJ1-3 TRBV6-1 ASRGTRGTIY
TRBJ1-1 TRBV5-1 ASSLEATEAF
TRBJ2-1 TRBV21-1 ASSKVPTDNYNEQF
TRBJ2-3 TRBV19 ASGLAGKLVRDTQY
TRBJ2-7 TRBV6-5 ASRGTGTYEQY
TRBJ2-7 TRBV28 ASSTDRDGNPYEQY
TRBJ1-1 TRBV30 AWNEPLTSKAF
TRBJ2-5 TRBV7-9 ASSAPQRGRETQY
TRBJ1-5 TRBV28 ASSWLTRNQPQH
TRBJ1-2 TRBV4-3 ASSQEPTGYGYT
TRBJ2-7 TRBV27 ASSSSPWTGVYEQY
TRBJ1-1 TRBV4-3 ASSQERGRGTEAF
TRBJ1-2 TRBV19 ASSTSDSLSYGYT
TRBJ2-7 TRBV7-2 ASSLDGSGPPRQY
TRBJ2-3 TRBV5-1 ASSPRDRGTDTQY
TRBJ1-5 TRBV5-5 ASSLAVPQPQH
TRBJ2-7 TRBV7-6 ASSSLSYEQY
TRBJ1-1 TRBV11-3 ASSTRGRNTEAF
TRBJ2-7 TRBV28 ASSQPGQTYEQY
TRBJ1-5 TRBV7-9 ASSLGVPGGNQPQH
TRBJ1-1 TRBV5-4 ASSVGGRTEAF
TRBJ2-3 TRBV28 ASSDDRGVTDTQY
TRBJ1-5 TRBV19 ASSIYPERSNQPQH
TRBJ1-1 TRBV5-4 ASSQEGQGRTEAF
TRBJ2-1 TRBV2 ASQRSGTPGPSIEQF
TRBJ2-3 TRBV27 ASTGLAGRPSTDTQY
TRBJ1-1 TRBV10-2 ASRSLNTEAF
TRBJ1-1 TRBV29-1 SAVSPNTEAF
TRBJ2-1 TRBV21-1 ATGGSGYNEQF
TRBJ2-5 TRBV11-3 ASSFDSDPGTQY
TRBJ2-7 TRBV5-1 ASSWMTSAYYEQY
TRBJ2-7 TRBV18 ASSPLGSGRASEQY
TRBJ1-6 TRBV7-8 ASSLNRAGHNNSPLH
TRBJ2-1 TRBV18 ASSPGTGEQF
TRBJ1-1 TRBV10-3 AISEPRDGIGEAF
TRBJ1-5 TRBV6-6 ASSPGQGLLQPQH
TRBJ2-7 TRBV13 ASSPTGYISYEQY
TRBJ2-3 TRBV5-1 ASSLAVGGVDTQY
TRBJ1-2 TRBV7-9 ASTSRDGYGYT
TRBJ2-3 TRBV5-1 ASSTAINEVTDTQY
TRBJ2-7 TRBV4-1 ASSQEGTATYEQY
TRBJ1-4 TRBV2 AGKTVSTNEKLF
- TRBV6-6 ASSSDNYEQY
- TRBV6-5 ASSTVTYEQY
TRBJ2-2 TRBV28 ASSFRLGDPRTGELF
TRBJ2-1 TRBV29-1 SVDYGGNEQF
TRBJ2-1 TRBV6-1 ASSEAGTGYNEQF
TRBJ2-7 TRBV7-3 ASSLLGAGEQY
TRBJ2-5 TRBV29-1 SVGGDRGETQY
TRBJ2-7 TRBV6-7 ASSYSTQAHEQY
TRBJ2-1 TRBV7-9 ASSLASGSSDNEQF
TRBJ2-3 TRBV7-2 ASSSPKSDTSRTDTQY